What follows are 3 T cell receptor beta chains derived from one specimen sequenced in a study of Tregs in tolerant kidney transplant recipients. Related graft donors supplied nonmyeloablative bone marrow transplants, and mixed chimerism was transient. The protocol was immunoSEQ multiplex PCR, while the TCRdb copy is restricted to in-frame clones and leaves out a portion. This sample's table has some 10,000 clones. Sample: CD8+ T cells from blood (PBMCs), taken 24 months after the transplant. These receptors all come from a human patient who received a combined kidney and bone marrow transplant. A subset of T cells may come from the graft donor.

As concerns this clone: The CDR3 is cut off 3 residues early in the read; its end comes from the germline J gene. V gene TRBV11-3 combines with J gene TRBJ2-1; the D call may be TRBD1 or TRBD2 (5 bases each). Trimming cost V 5 bases and J 8 bases, with 7 bases left between them. Germline-derived CDR1 and CDR2 are SGHNT and YENEEA. The CDR3 contains 11 residues. Here the CDR3 reads CASSRGDEQFF. CDR3 bases read: TGTGCCAGCAGCAGAGGGGATGAG. The full variable domain, in which reference TRBV11-3 and TRBJ2-1 provide the parts outside the CDR3, is EAGVVQSPRYKIIEKKQPVAFWCNPISGHNTLYWYLQNLGQGPELLIRYENEEAVDDSQLPKDRFSAERLKGVDSTLKIQPAELGDSAVYLCASSRGDEQFFGPGTRLTVL.

Concerning this clone itself: The read terminates 3 residues ahead of where the CDR3 ends, so the germline J gene completes it. The chain is built from TRBV6-1 and TRBJ2-7; D is ambiguous. V gave up 1 base and J gave up 1 base, with 11 bases separating them. The CDR3 totals 15 residues. Per germline, CDR1 MNHNS and CDR2 SASEGT. The CDR3 loop is CASSEVLNKSYEQYF. CDR3 bases read: TGTGCCAGCAGTGAAGTGTTGAACAAATCCTACGAG.

About this clone itself: The CDR3 end is not reached by the read, which stops 3 residues before it; the germline J gene fills it in. The rearrangement uses TRBV5-1 and TRBJ1-4, with a weak D call TRBD1 (6 bases). The CDR3 is 15 residues long. Germline assignment: CDR1 SGHRS and CDR2 YFSETQ. V was cut by 5 bases and J by 5 bases, with 16 bases left in between. The CDR3 DNA, read in part, is TGCGCCAGCAGTACGATGGGACAACCAAATGAAAAA. Translation gives CASSTMGQPNEK. The whole CDR3 sequence is CASSTMGQPNEKLFF.